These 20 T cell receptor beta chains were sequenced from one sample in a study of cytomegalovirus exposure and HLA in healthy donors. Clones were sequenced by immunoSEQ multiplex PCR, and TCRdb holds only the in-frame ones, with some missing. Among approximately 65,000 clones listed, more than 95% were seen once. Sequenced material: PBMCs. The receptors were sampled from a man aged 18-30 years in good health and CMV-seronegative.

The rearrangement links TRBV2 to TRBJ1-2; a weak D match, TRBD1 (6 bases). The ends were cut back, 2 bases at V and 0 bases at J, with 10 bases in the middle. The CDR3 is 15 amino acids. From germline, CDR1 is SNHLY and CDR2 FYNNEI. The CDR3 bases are TGTGCCAGCAGTGAACGACAGGCTGCTAACTATGGCTACACCTTC. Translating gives CASSERQAANYGYTF.

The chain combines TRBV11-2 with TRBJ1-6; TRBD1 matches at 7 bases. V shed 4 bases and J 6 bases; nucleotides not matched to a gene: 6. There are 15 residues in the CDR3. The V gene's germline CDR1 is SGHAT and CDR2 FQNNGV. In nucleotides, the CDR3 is TGTGCCAGCAGCTCGGAGGGACAGATTAATTCACCCCTCCACTTT. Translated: CASSSEGQINSPLHF. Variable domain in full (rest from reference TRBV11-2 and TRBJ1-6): EAGVAQSPRYKIIEKRQSVAFWCNPISGHATLYWYQQILGQGPKLLIQFQNNGVVDDSQLPKDRFSAERLKGVDSTLKIQPAKLEDSAVYLCASSSEGQINSPLHFGNGTRLTVT.

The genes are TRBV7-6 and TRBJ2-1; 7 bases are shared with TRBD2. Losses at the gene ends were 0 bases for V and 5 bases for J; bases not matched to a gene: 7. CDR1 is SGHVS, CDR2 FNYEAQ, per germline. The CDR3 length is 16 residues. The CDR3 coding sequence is TGTGCCAGCAGCTTAGCTGGACTAGATTACCACAATGAGCAGTTCTTC. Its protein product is CASSLAGLDYHNEQFF. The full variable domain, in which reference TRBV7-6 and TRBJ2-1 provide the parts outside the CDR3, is GAGVSQSPRYKVTKRGQDVALRCDPISGHVSLYWYRQALGQGPEFLTYFNYEAQQDKSGLPNDRFSAERPEGSISTLTIQRTEQRDSAMYRCASSLAGLDYHNEQFFGPGTRLTVL.

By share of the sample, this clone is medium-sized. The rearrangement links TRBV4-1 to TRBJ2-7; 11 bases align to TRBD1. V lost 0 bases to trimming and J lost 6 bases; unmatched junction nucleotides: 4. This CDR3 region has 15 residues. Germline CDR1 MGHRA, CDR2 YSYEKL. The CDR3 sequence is CASSQDRTGGGEQYF. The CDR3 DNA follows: TGCGCCAGCAGCCAAGATCGGACAGGGGGCGGCGAGCAGTACTTC.

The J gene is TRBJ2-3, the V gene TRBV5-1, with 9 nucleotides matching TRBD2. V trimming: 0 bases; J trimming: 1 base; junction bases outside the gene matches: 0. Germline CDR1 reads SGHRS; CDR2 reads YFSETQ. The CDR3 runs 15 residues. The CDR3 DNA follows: TGCGCCAGCAGCTTGGGACTAGCGGGCACAGATACGCAGTATTTT. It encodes CASSLGLAGTDTQYF.

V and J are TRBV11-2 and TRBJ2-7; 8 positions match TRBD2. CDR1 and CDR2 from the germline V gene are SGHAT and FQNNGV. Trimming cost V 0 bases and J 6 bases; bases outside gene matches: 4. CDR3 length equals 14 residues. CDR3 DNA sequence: TGTGCCAGCAGCTTAGACAGCGGGAGTGGCGAGCAGTACTTC. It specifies CASSLDSGSGEQYF. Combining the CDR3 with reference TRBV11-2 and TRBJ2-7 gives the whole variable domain EAGVAQSPRYKIIEKRQSVAFWCNPISGHATLYWYQQILGQGPKLLIQFQNNGVVDDSQLPKDRFSAERLKGVDSTLKIQPAKLEDSAVYLCASSLDSGSGEQYFGPGTRLTVT.

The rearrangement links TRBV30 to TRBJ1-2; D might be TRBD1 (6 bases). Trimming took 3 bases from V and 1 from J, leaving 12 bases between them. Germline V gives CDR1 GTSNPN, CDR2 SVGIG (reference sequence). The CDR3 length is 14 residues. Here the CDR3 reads CAWSWTDLNYGYTF. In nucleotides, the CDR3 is TGTGCCTGGAGCTGGACAGATCTTAACTATGGCTACACCTTC.

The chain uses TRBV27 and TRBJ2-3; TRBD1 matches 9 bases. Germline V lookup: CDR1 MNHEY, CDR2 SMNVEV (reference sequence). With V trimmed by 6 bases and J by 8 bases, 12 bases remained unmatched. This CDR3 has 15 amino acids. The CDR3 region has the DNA TGTGCCAGCAGGGACCAACAGGGGGCGCCCCTTACGCAGTATTTT. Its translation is CASRDQQGAPLTQYF.

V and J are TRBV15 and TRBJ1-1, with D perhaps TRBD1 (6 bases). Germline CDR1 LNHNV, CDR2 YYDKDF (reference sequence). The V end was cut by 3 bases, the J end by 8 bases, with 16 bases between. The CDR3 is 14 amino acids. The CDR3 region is CATSRARTALEAFF. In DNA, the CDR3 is TGTGCCACCAGCAGGGCAAGGACAGCGTTAGAAGCTTTCTTT.

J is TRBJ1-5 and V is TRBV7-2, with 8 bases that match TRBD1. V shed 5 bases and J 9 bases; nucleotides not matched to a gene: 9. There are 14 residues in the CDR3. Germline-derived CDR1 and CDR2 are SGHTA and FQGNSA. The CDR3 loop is CASSPDRAFWPQHF. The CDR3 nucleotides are TGTGCCAGCAGCCCGGACAGGGCTTTTTGGCCCCAGCATTTT. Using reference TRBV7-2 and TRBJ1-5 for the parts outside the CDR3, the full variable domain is GAGVSQSPSNKVTEKGKDVELRCDPISGHTALYWYRQSLGQGLEFLIYFQGNSAPDKSGLPSDRFSAERTGGSVSTLTIQRTQQEDSAVYLCASSPDRAFWPQHFGDGTRLSIL.

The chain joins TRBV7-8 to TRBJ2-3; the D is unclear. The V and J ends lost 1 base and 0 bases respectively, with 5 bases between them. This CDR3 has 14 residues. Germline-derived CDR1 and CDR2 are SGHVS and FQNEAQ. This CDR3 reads CASSLGPSTDTQYF. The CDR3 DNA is TGTGCCAGCAGCTTAGGTCCTAGCACAGATACGCAGTATTTT.

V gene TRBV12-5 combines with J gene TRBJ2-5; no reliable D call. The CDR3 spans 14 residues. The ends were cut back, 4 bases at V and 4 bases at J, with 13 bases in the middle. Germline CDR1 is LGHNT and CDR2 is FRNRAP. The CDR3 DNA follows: TGTGCTAGTGGTTCCCTCCTTTCAGGAGAGACCCAGTACTTC. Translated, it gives CASGSLLSGETQYF.

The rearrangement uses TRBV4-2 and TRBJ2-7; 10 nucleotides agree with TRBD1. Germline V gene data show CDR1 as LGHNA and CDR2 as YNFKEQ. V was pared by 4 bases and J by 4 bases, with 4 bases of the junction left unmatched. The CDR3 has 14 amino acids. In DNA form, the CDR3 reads TGTGCCAGCAGCCCGGACAGGGGGAGATACGAGCAGTACTTC. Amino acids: CASSPDRGRYEQYF.

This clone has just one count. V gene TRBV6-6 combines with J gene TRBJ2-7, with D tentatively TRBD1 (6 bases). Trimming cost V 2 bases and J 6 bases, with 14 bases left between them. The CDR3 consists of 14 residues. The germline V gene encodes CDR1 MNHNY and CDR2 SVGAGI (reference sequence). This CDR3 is CASSYEERGFEQYF. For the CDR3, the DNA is TGTGCCAGCAGTTACGAGGAAAGGGGGTTCGAGCAGTACTTC.

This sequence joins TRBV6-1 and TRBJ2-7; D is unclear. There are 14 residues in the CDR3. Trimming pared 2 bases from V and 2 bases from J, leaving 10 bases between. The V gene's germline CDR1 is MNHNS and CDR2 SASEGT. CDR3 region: CASSEIAGTYEQYF. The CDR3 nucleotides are TGTGCCAGCAGTGAAATTGCAGGAACCTACGAGCAGTACTTC.

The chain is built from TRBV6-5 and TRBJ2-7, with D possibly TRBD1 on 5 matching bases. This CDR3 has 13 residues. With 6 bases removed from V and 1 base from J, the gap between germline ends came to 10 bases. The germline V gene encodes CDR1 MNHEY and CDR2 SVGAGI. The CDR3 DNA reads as TGTGCCAGCAGAATAGACAGTTCCTACGAGCAGTACTTC. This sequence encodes CASRIDSSYEQYF.

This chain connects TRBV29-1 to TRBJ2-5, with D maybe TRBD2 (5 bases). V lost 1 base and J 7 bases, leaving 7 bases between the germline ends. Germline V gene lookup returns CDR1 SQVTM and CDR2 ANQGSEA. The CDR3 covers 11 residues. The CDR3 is CSVEGAGTQYF. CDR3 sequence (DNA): TGCAGCGTTGAAGGGGCGGGGACCCAGTACTTC. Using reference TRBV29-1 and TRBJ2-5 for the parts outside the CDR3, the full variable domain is SAVISQKPSRDICQRGTSLTIQCQVDSQVTMMFWYRQQPGQSLTLIATANQGSEATYESGFVIDKFPISRPNLTFSTLTVSNMSPEDSSIYLCSVEGAGTQYFGPGTRLLVL.

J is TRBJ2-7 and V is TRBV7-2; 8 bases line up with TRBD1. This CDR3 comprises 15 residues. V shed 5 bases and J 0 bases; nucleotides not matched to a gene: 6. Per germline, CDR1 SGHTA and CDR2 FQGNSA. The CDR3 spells CASSGRTGSSYEQYF. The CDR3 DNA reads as TGTGCCAGCAGCGGCCGGACAGGGAGCTCCTACGAGCAGTACTTC.

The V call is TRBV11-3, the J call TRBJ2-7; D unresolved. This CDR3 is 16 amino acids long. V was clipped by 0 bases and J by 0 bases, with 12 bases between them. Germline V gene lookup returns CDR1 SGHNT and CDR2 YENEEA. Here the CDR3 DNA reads TGTGCCAGCAGCTTAGATAAAAGACTCAGCTCCTACGAGCAGTACTTC. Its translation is CASSLDKRLSSYEQYF.

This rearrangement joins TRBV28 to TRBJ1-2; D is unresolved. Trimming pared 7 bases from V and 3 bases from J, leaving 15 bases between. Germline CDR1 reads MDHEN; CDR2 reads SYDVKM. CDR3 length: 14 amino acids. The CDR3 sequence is CASMVYRGDYGYTF. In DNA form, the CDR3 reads TGTGCCAGCATGGTTTACCGGGGTGACTATGGCTACACCTTC.